This TCR beta chain was retrieved from a study of glioma-infiltrating T cells after dendritic cell vaccination. Study-wide context: Treatment, given 2003 to 2012, was autologous tumor lysate-pulsed dendritic cell vaccination.

None of the glioblastoma patients had an isocitrate dehydrogenase mutation. The germline gives CDR1 SGDLS, CDR2 YYNGEE. The CDR3 totals 16 residues. V lost 1 base to trimming and J lost 5 bases; unmatched junction nucleotides: 7. Data came from immunoSEQ multiplex PCR; TCRdb stores just in-frame clones and leaves some out. The sample includes some 87,000 clones, 85% of them seen just once. The chain recombines TRBV9 with TRBJ2-2; 8 bases match TRBD1. The origin of this receptor is a human donor with glioblastoma. The sequencing used blood, collected before dendritic cell vaccination. The CDR3 protein is CASSVRDRRITGELFF. The CDR3 DNA reads TGTGCCAGCAGCGTACGGGACAGGAGGATTACCGGGGAGCTGTTTTTT.